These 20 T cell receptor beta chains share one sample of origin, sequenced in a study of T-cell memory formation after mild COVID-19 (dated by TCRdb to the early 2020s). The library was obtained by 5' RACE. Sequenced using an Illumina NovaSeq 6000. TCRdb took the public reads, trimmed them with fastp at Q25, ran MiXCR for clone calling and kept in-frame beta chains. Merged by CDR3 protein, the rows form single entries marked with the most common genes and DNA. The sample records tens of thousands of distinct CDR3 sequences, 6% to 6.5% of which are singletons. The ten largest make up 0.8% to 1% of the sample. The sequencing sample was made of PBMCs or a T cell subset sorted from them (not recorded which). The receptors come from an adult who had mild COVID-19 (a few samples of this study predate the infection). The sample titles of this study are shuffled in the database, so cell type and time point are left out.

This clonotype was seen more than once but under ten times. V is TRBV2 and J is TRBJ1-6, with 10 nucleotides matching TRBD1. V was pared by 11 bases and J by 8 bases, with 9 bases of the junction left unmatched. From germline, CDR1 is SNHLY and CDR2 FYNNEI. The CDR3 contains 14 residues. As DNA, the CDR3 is TGTGCCGGAAGGGGGACAGGGGAGCATTCACCCCTCCACTTT. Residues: CAGRGTGEHSPLHF.

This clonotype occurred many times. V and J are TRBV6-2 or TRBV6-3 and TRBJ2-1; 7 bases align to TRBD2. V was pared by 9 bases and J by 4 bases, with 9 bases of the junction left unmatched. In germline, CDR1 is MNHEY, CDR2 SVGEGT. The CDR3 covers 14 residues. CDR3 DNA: TGTGCCAGTAATCCGGGACTAAGGTACAATGAGCAGTTCTTC. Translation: CASNPGLRYNEQFF.

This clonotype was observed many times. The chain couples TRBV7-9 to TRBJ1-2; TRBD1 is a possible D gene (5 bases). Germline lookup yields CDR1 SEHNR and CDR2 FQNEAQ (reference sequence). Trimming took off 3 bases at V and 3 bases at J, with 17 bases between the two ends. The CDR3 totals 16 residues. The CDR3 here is CASSFVQQDNYYGYTF. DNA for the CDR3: TGTGCCAGCAGCTTCGTGCAACAGGACAACTACTATGGCTACACCTTC.

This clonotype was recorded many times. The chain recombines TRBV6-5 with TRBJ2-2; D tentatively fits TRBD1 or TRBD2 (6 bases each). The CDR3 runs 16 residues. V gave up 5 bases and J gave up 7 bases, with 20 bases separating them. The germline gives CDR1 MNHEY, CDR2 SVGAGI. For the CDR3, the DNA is TGTGCCAGCAGTCCTTCCTTTCCGGCGGGACACGGGGAGCTGTTTTTT. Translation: CASSPSFPAGHGELFF.

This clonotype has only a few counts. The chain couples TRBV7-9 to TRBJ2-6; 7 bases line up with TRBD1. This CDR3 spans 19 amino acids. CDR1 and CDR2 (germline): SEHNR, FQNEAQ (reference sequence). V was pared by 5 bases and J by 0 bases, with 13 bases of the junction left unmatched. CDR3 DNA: TGTGCCAGCAGCGGGGGCCATCGACAGGGCCTCTCTGGGGCCAACGTCCTGACTTTC. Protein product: CASSGGHRQGLSGANVLTF.

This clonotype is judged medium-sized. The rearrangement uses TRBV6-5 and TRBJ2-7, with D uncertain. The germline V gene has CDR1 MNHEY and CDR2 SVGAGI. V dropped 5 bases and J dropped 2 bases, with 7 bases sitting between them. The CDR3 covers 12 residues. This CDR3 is CASSRDTYEQYF. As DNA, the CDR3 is TGTGCCAGCAGTCGCGACACCTACGAGCAGTACTTC.

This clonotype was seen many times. Written as DNA, the CDR3 is TGTGCCAGCAAAGAGGGGTATCAAGAGACCCAGTACTTC. It encodes CASKEGYQETQYF. The genes are TRBV28 and TRBJ2-5; D possibly uses TRBD1 or TRBD2 (5 bases each). Deletions cut 7 bases from V and 2 bases from J, with 11 bases between. CDR1 and CDR2 from the germline V gene are MDHEN and SYDVKM. The length of the CDR3 is 13 residues.

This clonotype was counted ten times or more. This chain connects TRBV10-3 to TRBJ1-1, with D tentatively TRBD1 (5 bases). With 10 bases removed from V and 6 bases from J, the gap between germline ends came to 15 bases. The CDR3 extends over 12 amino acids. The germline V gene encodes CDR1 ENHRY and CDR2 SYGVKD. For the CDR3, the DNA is TGTGCCACCGGGACTAATTTTGCTGAAGCTTTCTTT. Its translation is CATGTNFAEAFF.

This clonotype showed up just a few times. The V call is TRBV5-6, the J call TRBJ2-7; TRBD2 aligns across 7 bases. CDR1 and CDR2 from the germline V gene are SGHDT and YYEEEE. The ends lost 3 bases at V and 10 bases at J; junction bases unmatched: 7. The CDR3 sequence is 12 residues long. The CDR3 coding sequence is TGTGCCAGCAGCTCGGCGGGGGACCCCCAGTACTTC. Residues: CASSSAGDPQYF.

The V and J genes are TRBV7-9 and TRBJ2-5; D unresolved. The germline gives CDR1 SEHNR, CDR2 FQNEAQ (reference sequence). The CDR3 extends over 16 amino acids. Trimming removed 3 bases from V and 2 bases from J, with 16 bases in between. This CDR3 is CASSFDLIIGQETQYF. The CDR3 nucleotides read TGTGCCAGCAGCTTTGATCTAATCATAGGGCAAGAGACCCAGTACTTC.

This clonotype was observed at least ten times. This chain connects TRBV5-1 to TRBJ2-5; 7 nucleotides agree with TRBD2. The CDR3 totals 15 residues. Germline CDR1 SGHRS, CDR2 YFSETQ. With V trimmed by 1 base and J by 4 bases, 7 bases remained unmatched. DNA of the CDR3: TGCGCCAGCAGCTTGACGGGGGGACGGGGAGAGACCCAGTACTTC. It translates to CASSLTGGRGETQYF. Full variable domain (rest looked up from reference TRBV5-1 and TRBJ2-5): KAGVTQTPRYLIKTRGQQVTLSCSPISGHRSVSWYQQTPGQGLQFLFEYFSETQRNKGNFPGRFSGRQFSNSRSEMNVSTLELGDSALYLCASSLTGGRGETQYFGPGTRLLVL.

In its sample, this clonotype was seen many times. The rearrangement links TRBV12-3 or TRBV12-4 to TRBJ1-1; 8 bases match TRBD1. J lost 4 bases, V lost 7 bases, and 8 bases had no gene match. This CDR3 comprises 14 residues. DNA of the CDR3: TGTGCCAGCACCCCGACAGGGGTAGGCACTGAAGCTTTCTTT. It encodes CASTPTGVGTEAFF.

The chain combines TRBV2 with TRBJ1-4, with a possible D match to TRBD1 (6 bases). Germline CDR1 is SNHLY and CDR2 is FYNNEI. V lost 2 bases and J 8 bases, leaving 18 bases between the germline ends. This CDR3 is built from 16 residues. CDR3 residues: CASSESAWSRGEKLFF. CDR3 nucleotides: TGTGCCAGCAGTGAATCGGCGTGGTCAAGGGGGGAAAAACTGTTTTTT.

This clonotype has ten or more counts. CDR3 DNA: TGTGCCAGCAGTGAGAGGGGACAGATACTCTACAATGAGCAGTTCTTC. This encodes CASSERGQILYNEQFF. The chain couples TRBV2 to TRBJ2-1; 7 bases map to TRBD1. Germline V gene lookup returns CDR1 SNHLY and CDR2 FYNNEI. This CDR3 has 16 amino acids. Trimming at V came to 3 bases and at J to 3 bases, leaving 8 bases not matched to a gene.

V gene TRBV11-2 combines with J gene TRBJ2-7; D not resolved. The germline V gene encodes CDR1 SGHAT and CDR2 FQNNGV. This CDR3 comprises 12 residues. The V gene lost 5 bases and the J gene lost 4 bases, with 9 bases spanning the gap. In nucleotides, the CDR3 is TGTGCCAGCAGCACCGCATGGTACGAGCAGTACTTC. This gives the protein CASSTAWYEQYF.

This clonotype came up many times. The CDR3 bases are TGTGCCAGCATTAAATTCGACAGGGGGCGCGCAGATACGCAGTATTTT. Its translation: CASIKFDRGRADTQYF. The chain has TRBV2 and TRBJ2-3; 10 nucleotides line up with TRBD1. The J segment lost 4 bases and the V segment lost 7 bases, leaving 11 bases of the junction unmatched. The CDR3 has 16 residues. Germline-derived CDR1 and CDR2 are SNHLY and FYNNEI.

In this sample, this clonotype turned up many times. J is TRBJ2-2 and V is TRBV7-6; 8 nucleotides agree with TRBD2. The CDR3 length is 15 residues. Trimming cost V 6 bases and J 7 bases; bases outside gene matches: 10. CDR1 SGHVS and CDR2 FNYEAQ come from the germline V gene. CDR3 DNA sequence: TGTGCCAGCAGTGTACTTAGCGGGAAGGTCGGGGAGCTGTTTTTT. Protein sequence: CASSVLSGKVGELFF. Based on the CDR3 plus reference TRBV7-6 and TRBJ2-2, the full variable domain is GAGVSQSPRYKVTKRGQDVALRCDPISGHVSLYWYRQALGQGPEFLTYFNYEAQQDKSGLPNDRFSAERPEGSISTLTIQRTEQRDSAMYRCASSVLSGKVGELFFGEGSRLTVL.

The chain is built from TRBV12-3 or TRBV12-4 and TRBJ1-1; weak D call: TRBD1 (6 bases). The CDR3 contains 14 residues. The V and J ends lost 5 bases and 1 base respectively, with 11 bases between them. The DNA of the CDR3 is TGTGCCAGCAGTGCCGTACAGGGGAACACTGAAGCTTTCTTT. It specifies CASSAVQGNTEAFF.

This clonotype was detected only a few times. The chain's CDR3 is CSARDSRHQVDEQYF. CDR3 bases: TGCAGTGCTAGAGATTCGAGACACCAAGTGGACGAGCAGTACTTC. The rearrangement joins TRBV20-1 to TRBJ2-7; D not resolved. Germline V gene data show CDR1 as DFQATT and CDR2 as SNEGSKA (reference sequence). V was trimmed by 0 bases and J by 5 bases, leaving 17 bases between them. This CDR3 is 15 amino acids long.

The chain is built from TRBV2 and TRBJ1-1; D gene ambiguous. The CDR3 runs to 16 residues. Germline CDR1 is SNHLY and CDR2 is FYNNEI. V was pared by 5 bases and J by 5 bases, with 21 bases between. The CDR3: CASSPPGGRPGTEAFF. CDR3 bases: TGTGCCAGCAGTCCACCGGGAGGAAGGCCGGGGACTGAAGCTTTCTTT. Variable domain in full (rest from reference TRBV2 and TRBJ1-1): EPEVTQTPSHQVTQMGQEVILRCVPISNHLYFYWYRQILGQKVEFLVSFYNNEISEKSEIFDDQFSVERPDGSNFTLKIRSTKLEDSAMYFCASSPPGGRPGTEAFFGQGTRLTVV.